Below are 19 T cell receptor beta chains sequenced from a single sample in a study of blood T cell repertoires in COVID-19. Only in-frame clones appear in the TCRdb table, and some are missing; sequencing was by immunoSEQ multiplex PCR. The sample includes 40,000 to 50,000 clones, 80% to 90% of them seen just once. Sequences were obtained from peripheral blood. The source of these receptors is a human donor in a cohort sampled during active COVID-19.

Only one count was recorded for this clone. This chain connects TRBV19 to TRBJ2-5, with 7 bases matching TRBD1. This CDR3 is 14 amino acids long. The germline V gene encodes CDR1 LNHDA and CDR2 SQIVND (reference sequence). V was clipped by 6 bases and J by 3 bases; unmatched bases: 7. CDR3 residues: CASSPRDREETQYF. CDR3 sequence (DNA): TGTGCCAGTAGCCCCCGGGACAGAGAAGAGACCCAGTACTTC.

This chain connects TRBV2 to TRBJ2-5; a weak D match, TRBD2 (6 bases). V lost 7 bases to trimming and J lost 4 bases, with 16 bases between them. The V gene's germline CDR1 is SNHLY and CDR2 FYNNEI. The length of the CDR3 is 14 residues. The CDR3 DNA sequence: TGTGCCAGCAACCGACTAGGGGCCGGAGAGACCCAGTACTTC. This translates into CASNRLGAGETQYF.

The V and J genes are TRBV5-1 and TRBJ1-1; D possibly corresponds to TRBD1 (6 bases). Trimming left V 3 bases short and J 3 bases short, with 15 bases between. Germline V gene data show CDR1 as SGHRS and CDR2 as YFSETQ. CDR3 length: 15 residues. CDR3 residues: CASSWDGQPDTEAFF. The CDR3 DNA reads TGCGCCAGCAGCTGGGATGGACAGCCTGACACTGAAGCTTTCTTT.

The chain joins TRBV5-5 to TRBJ1-1; weak D call: TRBD1 (5 bases). Germline-derived CDR1 and CDR2 are SGHKS and YYEKEE (reference sequence). The CDR3 loop spans 15 amino acids. V lost 4 bases and J 5 bases, leaving 18 bases between the germline ends. The CDR3 nucleotides read TGTGCCAGCAGCCCGGCTGGCTGGGGCAATACTGAAGCTTTCTTT. It encodes CASSPAGWGNTEAFF.

The chain links TRBV6-5 to TRBJ2-1; D is possibly TRBD2 (6 bases). The V and J ends lost 5 bases and 5 bases respectively, with 13 bases between them. The V gene's germline CDR1 is MNHEY and CDR2 SVGAGI. The CDR3 is 14 residues long. The CDR3 DNA is TGTGCCAGCAGTCCCGCGCCGGGGGACAATGAGCAGTTCTTC. The encoded protein is CASSPAPGDNEQFF.

V usage is TRBV12-5 and J usage is TRBJ1-3; D is ambiguous. There are 14 residues in the CDR3. The V end lost 1 base, the J end lost 5 bases, and 9 bases lay between the germline ends. Germline CDR1 LGHNT, CDR2 FRNRAP. The CDR3 sequence: CASGLEMRRNTIYF. The DNA for the CDR3 is TGTGCTAGTGGTTTGGAGATGAGGCGAAACACCATATATTTT.

The chain has TRBV4-1 and TRBJ1-5; D is unclear. With 1 base removed from V and 4 bases from J, the gap between germline ends came to 8 bases. CDR3 length: 14 amino acids. Per the germline V gene, CDR1 is MGHRA and CDR2 is YSYEKL. The CDR3 nucleotides are TGCGCCAGCAGCCAAGCCCTGACTAATCAGCCCCAGCATTTT. Its translation: CASSQALTNQPQHF.

This clone showed up just a few times. The chain couples TRBV3-1 (or the pseudogene TRBV3-2) to TRBJ2-1; no definite D call. The CDR3 sequence is 15 residues long. Germline lookup yields CDR1 LGHDT and CDR2 YNNKEL (reference sequence). Trimming left V 3 bases short and J 2 bases short, with 11 bases between. CDR3 region: CASSQVQHPYNEQFF. The CDR3 nucleotides read TGTGCCAGCAGCCAGGTCCAACATCCCTACAATGAGCAGTTCTTC.

This clone came up once. The rearrangement links TRBV18 to TRBJ2-6; TRBD2 matches 7 bases. CDR1 and CDR2 from the germline V gene are KGHSH and LQKENI. The V segment lost 2 bases and the J segment 4 bases; nucleotides outside the gene matches: 2. This CDR3 has 15 amino acids. Here the CDR3 DNA reads TGTGCCAGCTCACCAGCGGGGGTGGGGGCCAACGTCCTGACTTTC. Encoded protein: CASSPAGVGANVLTF.

This rearrangement joins TRBV19 to TRBJ1-2; TRBD1 matches at 12 bases. The V gene end was trimmed by 5 bases and the J gene end by 6 bases; junction bases not matched to a gene: 7. CDR1 is LNHDA and CDR2 is SQIVND in the germline V gene (reference sequence). The CDR3 consists of 15 residues. This CDR3 reads CASSPTGTGGNGYTF. In nucleotides, the CDR3 is TGTGCCAGTAGTCCGACGGGGACAGGGGGCAATGGCTACACCTTC.

V usage is TRBV7-2 and J usage is TRBJ2-1; TRBD2 agrees at 8 bases. Germline V gene sequence: CDR1 SGHTA, CDR2 FQGNSA. The CDR3 loop spans 15 amino acids. Trimming at V came to 4 bases and at J to 6 bases, leaving 8 bases not matched to a gene. CDR3 bases: TGTGCCAGCAGCTCCCAGACGGGGGGGGCCAATGAGCAGTTCTTC. Protein: CASSSQTGGANEQFF.

This sequence joins TRBV10-3 and TRBJ1-1; a possible D gene is TRBD1 (6 bases). The CDR3 length is 15 residues. V was shortened by 4 bases and J by 3 bases, with 15 bases between the two germline ends. CDR1 and CDR2 (germline): ENHRY, SYGVKD. The CDR3 reads CAISARQEGDTEAFF. The CDR3 DNA reads TGTGCCATCAGTGCCCGACAGGAAGGGGACACTGAAGCTTTCTTT.

V gene TRBV4-2 combines with J gene TRBJ2-1; 12 nucleotides agree with TRBD2. This CDR3 is built from 16 residues. V trimming: 4 bases; J trimming: 9 bases; junction bases outside the gene matches: 10. Germline values: CDR1 LGHNA, CDR2 YNFKEQ. CDR3 region: CASSPTSGGLGREQFF. DNA for the CDR3: TGTGCCAGCAGCCCGACTAGCGGGGGCCTTGGGCGTGAGCAGTTCTTC.

The CDR3 nucleotides are TGTGCCAGTAGTATAGATCTGCGCGTGTTAAACACTGAAGCTTTCTTT. Translated, it gives CASSIDLRVLNTEAFF. V usage is TRBV19 and J usage is TRBJ1-1; D not resolved. Per the germline V gene, CDR1 is LNHDA and CDR2 is SQIVND (reference sequence). The CDR3 covers 16 residues. The V end was cut by 0 bases, the J end by 2 bases, with 13 bases between.

The chain joins TRBV4-1 to TRBJ2-7; 10 nucleotides agree with TRBD2. The CDR3 contains 17 residues. The trim removed 0 bases at V and 1 base at J, leaving 6 bases unmatched. Germline V gene lookup returns CDR1 MGHRA and CDR2 YSYEKL. The CDR3 here is CASSQEESSGGSYEQYF. CDR3 DNA sequence: TGCGCCAGCAGCCAAGAAGAGTCTAGCGGGGGTTCCTACGAGCAGTACTTC.

J is TRBJ2-1 and V is TRBV7-2; 13 nucleotides align to TRBD2. CDR1 and CDR2 from the germline V gene are SGHTA and FQGNSA. The length of the CDR3 is 15 residues. The J segment lost 7 bases and the V segment lost 5 bases, leaving 5 bases of the junction unmatched. The CDR3: CASSHGLAGANEQFF. CDR3 nucleotide sequence: TGTGCCAGCAGCCATGGACTAGCGGGAGCTAATGAGCAGTTCTTC.

In nucleotides, the CDR3 is TGTGCCAGCAGCTCCCCGTCGGGCAATCAGCCCCAGCATTTT. The encoded protein is CASSSPSGNQPQHF. The genes are TRBV27 and TRBJ1-5, with D hard to call. The length of the CDR3 is 14 residues. The germline gives CDR1 MNHEY, CDR2 SMNVEV (reference sequence). Trimming removed 6 bases at V and 2 bases at J, with 11 bases between.

V usage is TRBV7-4 and J usage is TRBJ1-6, with a tentative D call TRBD1 (5 bases). CDR1 and CDR2 from the germline V gene are SGHVT and SQSDAQ. The CDR3 loop spans 17 amino acids. With 5 bases removed from V and 2 bases from J, the gap between germline ends came to 16 bases. In DNA, the CDR3 is TGTGCCAGCAGCCGGAGTTCGGGGGGTCCCTATAATTCACCCCTCCACTTT. It specifies CASSRSSGGPYNSPLHF. Together with reference TRBV7-4 and TRBJ1-6, the CDR3 gives the full variable domain: GAGVSQSPRYKVAKRGRDVALRCDSISGHVTLYWYRQTLGQGSEVLTYSQSDAQRDKSGRPSGRFSAERPERSVSTLKIQRTEQGDSAVYLCASSRSSGGPYNSPLHFGNGTRLTVT.

This chain connects TRBV7-9 to TRBJ1-4, with D tentatively TRBD1 (6 bases). The CDR3 consists of 14 residues. CDR1 and CDR2 (germline): SEHNR, FQNEAQ (reference sequence). Trimming took 4 bases from V and 2 from J, leaving 8 bases between them. Written as DNA, the CDR3 is TGTGCCAGCAGCTGGACAGATACTAATGAAAAACTGTTTTTT. This codes for CASSWTDTNEKLFF. Supplemented by reference TRBV7-9 and TRBJ1-4, the full variable domain reads DTGVSQNPRHKITKRGQNVTFRCDPISEHNRLYWYRQTLGQGPEFLTYFQNEAQLEKSRLLSDRFSAERPKGSFSTLEIQRTEQGDSAMYLCASSWTDTNEKLFFGSGTQLSVL.